What follows are 24 T cell receptor beta chains derived from one specimen sequenced in a study of blood T cell repertoires in COVID-19. Data came from immunoSEQ multiplex PCR; TCRdb stores just in-frame clones and leaves some out. The repertoire holds 250,000 or so clones, roughly 87% seen once, with about 4.6% in the top ten. Material for sequencing was peripheral blood. The receptors were sampled from a woman aged 35 to 49 who had recovered from COVID-19.

The V gene is TRBV6-1, the J gene TRBJ1-2; 7 bases are shared with TRBD1. Per the germline V gene, CDR1 is MNHNS and CDR2 is SASEGT. CDR3 size: 15 residues. V lost 3 bases and J lost 8; bases outside the gene matches: 12. The CDR3 loop is CASSDLRQGRGGYTF. Written as DNA, the CDR3 is TGTGCCAGCAGTGATTTGCGACAGGGAAGAGGAGGCTACACCTTC.

V is TRBV28 and J is TRBJ1-2; D not certain. V shed 3 bases and J shed 5 bases, with 7 bases lying between them. This CDR3 is 12 amino acids long. Germline CDR1 and CDR2: MDHEN and SYDVKM. CDR3 sequence: CASSFPYYGYTF. The CDR3 bases are TGTGCCAGCAGTTTCCCCTATTATGGCTACACCTTC.

This rearrangement joins TRBV9 to TRBJ2-6; D may be TRBD2 (6 bases). Looked up from germline, CDR1 is SGDLS and CDR2 is YYNGEE. Trimming took 3 bases from V and 4 from J, leaving 11 bases between them. The CDR3 is 15 residues long. CDR3: CASSAGTLGANVLTF. DNA of the CDR3: TGTGCCAGCAGCGCGGGGACTCTGGGGGCCAACGTCCTGACTTTC.

This clone was observed once. The chain recombines TRBV4-3 with TRBJ2-2; TRBD1 matches 7 bases. From germline, CDR1 is LGHNA and CDR2 YSLEER. V lost 3 bases and J lost 0; bases outside the gene matches: 16. This CDR3 spans 20 amino acids. The CDR3 DNA sequence: TGCGCCAGCAGCCACTACCGGGACAGTTTTCGTAGGGCGAACACCGGGGAGCTGTTTTTT. It codes for CASSHYRDSFRRANTGELFF.

In this sample, this clone turned up many times. Here the CDR3 reads CASSIGTGEKLFF. In nucleotides, the CDR3 is TGTGCCAGCAGTATTGGGACAGGGGAAAAACTGTTTTTT. The gene calls are TRBV6-5 and TRBJ1-4, with 9 nucleotides matching TRBD1. Germline loops: CDR1 MNHEY, CDR2 SVGAGI. V dropped 5 bases and J dropped 8; count of bases not matched to a gene: 3. The CDR3 consists of 13 residues.

This rearrangement joins TRBV6-6 to TRBJ2-6; 10 positions match TRBD2. Germline V lookup: CDR1 MNHNY, CDR2 SVGAGI (reference sequence). Trimming at V came to 8 bases and at J to 0 bases, leaving 4 bases not matched to a gene. There are 16 residues in the CDR3. This CDR3 is CASRASGGSGANVLTF. CDR3 coding DNA: TGTGCCAGCCGGGCTAGCGGGGGCTCTGGGGCCAACGTCCTGACTTTC.

This clone was counted only a few times. This chain links TRBV7-9 with TRBJ1-2; 8 positions agree with TRBD1. Germline loops: CDR1 SEHNR, CDR2 FQNEAQ (reference sequence). The V gene end was trimmed by 1 base and the J gene end by 2 bases; junction bases not matched to a gene: 6. This CDR3 comprises 16 residues. DNA for the CDR3: TGTGCCAGCAGCTTAGAGGCAGGGGGCCTCAACTATGGCTACACCTTC. It translates to CASSLEAGGLNYGYTF.

This clone has only a few counts. The CDR3 sequence: CASSTGLAGEQYF. The CDR3 DNA is TGTGCCAGCAGCACGGGACTAGCGGGAGAGCAGTACTTC. This rearrangement joins TRBV5-6 to TRBJ2-7; 13 nucleotides agree with TRBD2. V lost 4 bases to trimming and J lost 7 bases; unmatched junction nucleotides: 2. Germline loops: CDR1 SGHDT, CDR2 YYEEEE. The CDR3 spans 13 residues.

This clone was seen a few times. J is TRBJ1-5 and V is TRBV21-1; TRBD1, the D gene given by the table, was not confirmed from the DNA. TRBV21-1 is a listed pseudogene. This CDR3 comprises 13 residues. CDR3 sequence (DNA): TGTGCCAGCAGTGGACAGAGCAATCAGCCCCAGCATTTT. Its protein is CASSGQSNQPQHF.

V is TRBV10-3 and J is TRBJ2-2, with TRBD1 identical over 10 bases. The CDR3 length is 17 residues. Looked up from germline, CDR1 is ENHRY and CDR2 is SYGVKD. V dropped 6 bases and J dropped 4; count of bases not matched to a gene: 11. CDR3 in DNA: TGTGCCATCAGCCTTTGGGACAGGGGCGGAACCACCGGGGAGCTGTTTTTT. Encoded protein: CAISLWDRGGTTGELFF.

CDR3 protein: CVRSWGTVMVYEQYF. The CDR3 bases are TGTGTCAGAAGCTGGGGGACAGTTATGGTCTACGAGCAGTACTTC. This sequence joins TRBV7-5 and TRBJ2-7; TRBD1 reflects the table's D call only, with no check against the DNA. TRBV7-5 is described as a pseudogene. This CDR3 is built from 15 residues.

The V gene is TRBV6-1, the J gene TRBJ2-2, with no clear D. Germline CDR1 reads MNHNS; CDR2 reads SASEGT. The CDR3 spans 14 residues. V was shortened by 10 bases and J by 6 bases, with 18 bases between the two germline ends. In nucleotides, the CDR3 is TGTGCCACTTTTCTTGGGCCATACCCCGGGGAGCTGTTTTTT. Translated, it gives CATFLGPYPGELFF.

The J gene is TRBJ2-5, the V gene TRBV18; D is undetermined. This CDR3 spans 13 amino acids. Germline V gene lookup returns CDR1 KGHSH and CDR2 LQKENI. The ends were cut back, 5 bases at V and 5 bases at J, with 12 bases in the middle. The CDR3 protein is CASSSSELETQYF. The CDR3, as DNA: TGTGCCAGCTCATCAAGCGAGTTGGAGACCCAGTACTTC.

J is TRBJ2-1 and V is TRBV18; D gene ambiguous. The CDR3 is 12 amino acids. Germline assignment: CDR1 KGHSH and CDR2 LQKENI. V lost 2 bases, J lost 8 bases, and 7 bases lay in between. The CDR3 DNA follows: TGTGCCAGCTCACCATATCAGGATGAGCAGTTCTTC. As protein: CASSPYQDEQFF.

The chain combines TRBV27 with TRBJ1-5, with 8 bases that match TRBD1. The J segment lost 5 bases and the V segment lost 2 bases, leaving 2 bases of the junction unmatched. There are 14 residues in the CDR3. In germline, CDR1 is MNHEY, CDR2 SMNVEV (reference sequence). The CDR3 here is CASSLQGADQPQHF. Here the CDR3 DNA reads TGTGCCAGCAGTTTACAGGGGGCGGATCAGCCCCAGCATTTT.

The rearrangement uses TRBV28 and TRBJ1-2, with TRBD1 matching 8 bases. The J segment lost 4 bases and the V segment lost 10 bases, leaving 14 bases of the junction unmatched. The CDR3 contains 15 residues. Looked up from germline, CDR1 is MDHEN and CDR2 is SYDVKM. The DNA of the CDR3 is TGTGCCACCGAGAGGACAGGGAGTCGCAGCTATGGCTACACCTTC. Translated: CATERTGSRSYGYTF.

The V and J genes are TRBV7-9 and TRBJ2-5, with 8 nucleotides matching TRBD2. The V gene end was trimmed by 3 bases and the J gene end by 2 bases; junction bases not matched to a gene: 2. Germline loops: CDR1 SEHNR, CDR2 FQNEAQ (reference sequence). This CDR3 comprises 14 residues. The CDR3 here is CASSFSGIQETQYF. DNA for the CDR3: TGTGCCAGCAGCTTTAGCGGGATTCAAGAGACCCAGTACTTC.

The chain joins TRBV10-3 to TRBJ1-2; 9 bases fit TRBD1. The length of the CDR3 is 13 residues. Germline assignment: CDR1 ENHRY and CDR2 SYGVKD. The ends lost 10 bases at V and 5 bases at J; junction bases unmatched: 8. The CDR3 spells CATTPGQGYGYTF. The CDR3 DNA sequence: TGTGCCACAACTCCGGGACAGGGATATGGCTACACCTTC.

J is TRBJ1-1 and V is TRBV2; 9 bases agree with TRBD1. The CDR3 has 15 residues. With 6 bases clipped from V and 0 bases from J, the junction kept 5 bases outside the gene matches. CDR1 and CDR2 (germline): SNHLY, FYNNEI. The CDR3 coding sequence is TGTGCCAGCAGCGGGCGGACAGGGGTGAACACTGAAGCTTTCTTT. Translating it yields CASSGRTGVNTEAFF.

The chain recombines TRBV2 with TRBJ1-4; 8 bases align to TRBD1. The length of the CDR3 is 15 residues. The germline CDR1 and CDR2 sequences are SNHLY and FYNNEI. V dropped 6 bases and J dropped 6; count of bases not matched to a gene: 9. This CDR3 is CASSGGGQGYEKLFF. CDR3 DNA: TGTGCCAGCAGCGGGGGTGGACAGGGATATGAAAAACTGTTTTTT.

The V call is TRBV5-1, the J call TRBJ1-3; 7 bases map to TRBD1. The junction had 7 bases not matched to a gene; V was cut back by 4 bases and J by 0 bases. Looked up from germline, CDR1 is SGHRS and CDR2 is YFSETQ. The CDR3 spans 16 residues. The DNA of the CDR3 is TGCGCCAGCAGCGGGGGACAGCCAACCTCTGGAAACACCATATATTTT. This encodes CASSGGQPTSGNTIYF.

This rearrangement joins TRBV24-1 to TRBJ2-1, with 12 bases fitting TRBD1. This CDR3 has 16 amino acids. V trimming: 2 bases; J trimming: 7 bases; junction bases outside the gene matches: 5. Germline values: CDR1 KGHDR, CDR2 SFDVKD. The CDR3 DNA reads TGTGCCACCAGTGATTATGTGGGACAGGGGGCAAATGAGCAGTTCTTC. This encodes CATSDYVGQGANEQFF.

This sequence joins TRBV11-2 and TRBJ2-7, with D maybe TRBD2 (5 bases). V was pared by 8 bases and J by 2 bases, with 16 bases between. The CDR3 loop spans 14 amino acids. Germline V gives CDR1 SGHAT, CDR2 FQNNGV. The CDR3 region has the DNA TGTGCCAGCGGAACAGACTATAACGCCTACGAGCAGTACGTC. Protein product: CASGTDYNAYEQYV.

The rearrangement links TRBV6-2 or TRBV6-3 to TRBJ2-3; 12 bases agree with TRBD2. The CDR3 contains 13 residues. V gave up 5 bases and J gave up 15 bases; unmatched junction bases: 9. Germline V lookup: CDR1 MNHEY, CDR2 SVGEGT. The CDR3: CASSPTSGRGDYF. CDR3 nucleotides: TGTGCCAGCAGTCCGACTAGCGGGAGAGGAGATTATTTT.